These 27 T cell receptor beta chains were sequenced from one sample in a study of shared clonotypes between healthy human individuals. Only in-frame clones appear in the TCRdb table, and some are missing; sequencing was by immunoSEQ multiplex PCR. The profile shows 2 million to 3 million clones, approximately 94% of them singletons. The material sequenced was naive CD4+ T cells from PBMCs. Subset defined: CD45RA+ positively selected. Source of these receptors: a man aged 18 to 29 in good health. Some clones in this sample may be carry-over from other donors' samples.

J is TRBJ2-7 and V is TRBV11-3, with D unresolved. This CDR3 comprises 15 residues. CDR1 SGHNT and CDR2 YENEEA come from the germline V gene. The V end was cut by 6 bases, the J end by 1 base, with 16 bases between. In DNA, the CDR3 is TGTGCCAGCAGGCACATCCAGTACGGGTCCTACGAGCAGTACTTC. Its translation: CASRHIQYGSYEQYF.

The chain carries TRBV28 and TRBJ1-1; D is unclear. Germline values: CDR1 MDHEN, CDR2 SYDVKM. The CDR3 totals 13 residues. V was cut by 6 bases and J by 2 bases, with 10 bases left in between. CDR3 in amino acids: CASRHTANTEAFF. The CDR3 bases are TGTGCCAGCAGACATACAGCAAACACTGAAGCTTTCTTT.

The chain uses TRBV5-1 and TRBJ2-5, with unresolved D. The ends were cut back, 5 bases at V and 5 bases at J, with 16 bases in the middle. The CDR3 has 14 residues. CDR1 and CDR2 from the germline V gene are SGHRS and YFSETQ. The CDR3 is CASSYLETRETQYF. The DNA of the CDR3 is TGCGCCAGCAGTTATCTTGAGACCCGGGAGACCCAGTACTTC.

The chain links TRBV19 to TRBJ2-1; no definite D call. From germline, CDR1 is LNHDA and CDR2 SQIVND (reference sequence). The CDR3 is made up of 13 amino acids. Trimming took off 7 bases at V and 8 bases at J, with 15 bases between the two ends. CDR3 residues: CASKNFYLDEQFF. The CDR3 coding sequence is TGTGCCAGTAAGAACTTTTATCTGGATGAGCAGTTCTTC.

The V and J genes are TRBV13 and TRBJ2-1; the D gene is possibly TRBD2 (5 bases). The length of the CDR3 is 15 residues. The germline gives CDR1 PRHDT, CDR2 FYEKMQ (reference sequence). V was trimmed by 0 bases and J by 3 bases, leaving 9 bases between them. CDR3 loop: CASSLGGNSYNEQFF. CDR3 nucleotides: TGTGCCAGCAGCTTAGGCGGGAACAGCTACAATGAGCAGTTCTTC.

This clone was seen only once. The chain links TRBV6-6 to TRBJ2-5; TRBD2 might be the D (5 bases). The CDR3 contains 14 residues. Per germline, CDR1 MNHNY and CDR2 SVGAGI (reference sequence). V was clipped by 8 bases and J by 1 base, with 14 bases between them. Here the CDR3 DNA reads TGTGCCAGCTCACGACAAGCGGCCCAAGAGACCCAGTACTTC. Amino acids: CASSRQAAQETQYF.

The rearrangement uses TRBV29-1 and TRBJ2-7; TRBD1 aligns across 11 bases. With 6 bases clipped from V and 4 bases from J, the junction kept 5 bases outside the gene matches. CDR1 is SQVTM, CDR2 ANQGSEA, per germline. The CDR3 runs 13 residues. The CDR3 region is CSVGDRGRYEQYF. The CDR3 DNA sequence: TGCAGCGTGGGGGACAGGGGGAGATACGAGCAGTACTTC.

This chain links TRBV7-9 with TRBJ1-4, with D uncertain. CDR3 length: 13 residues. Germline values: CDR1 SEHNR, CDR2 FQNEAQ (reference sequence). V was cut by 5 bases and J by 8 bases, with 12 bases left in between. The CDR3 DNA is TGTGCCAGCAGCCGCTTAGGTGAGGAAAAACTGTTTTTT. Its protein product is CASSRLGEEKLFF.

J is TRBJ2-5 and V is TRBV6-5; the D call may be TRBD1 or TRBD2 (5 bases each). This CDR3 comprises 15 residues. CDR1 and CDR2 from the germline V gene are MNHEY and SVGAGI. V gave up 5 bases and J gave up 8 bases, with 21 bases separating them. The CDR3 sequence: CASSQPGPLLSTQYF. The CDR3 region has the DNA TGTGCCAGCAGTCAACCGGGACCTCTCCTGTCCACCCAGTACTTC.

The chain is built from TRBV7-2 and TRBJ2-1, with D perhaps matching TRBD2 (6 bases). V was trimmed by 2 bases and J by 1 base, leaving 18 bases between them. CDR1 and CDR2 from the germline V gene are SGHTA and FQGNSA. The CDR3 sequence is 18 residues long. The DNA for the CDR3 is TGTGCCAGCAGCTTATTCGGGAGTAATGGTCAATCCTACAATGAGCAGTTCTTC. It encodes CASSLFGSNGQSYNEQFF.

The genes are TRBV5-1 and TRBJ2-7; 7 bases line up with TRBD1. J was trimmed by 6 bases and V by 0 bases; bases with no gene match: 18. The CDR3 totals 18 residues. CDR1 SGHRS and CDR2 YFSETQ come from the germline V gene. This chain's CDR3 is CASSLALAGGDVVGEQYF. CDR3 in DNA: TGCGCCAGCAGCTTGGCCTTGGCAGGGGGAGACGTTGTGGGCGAGCAGTACTTC.

This clone was counted once. The chain links TRBV29-1 to TRBJ2-3; 7 nucleotides align to TRBD2. Germline CDR1 SQVTM, CDR2 ANQGSEA. This CDR3 region has 14 residues. The ends lost 2 bases at V and 5 bases at J; junction bases unmatched: 7. The CDR3 DNA is TGCAGCGTTGAAAAGGCGGGAGCCCTAGATACGCAGTATTTT. This encodes CSVEKAGALDTQYF.

This clone came up once. V and J are TRBV9 and TRBJ2-5; D remains ambiguous. This CDR3 has 14 amino acids. Germline V gives CDR1 SGDLS, CDR2 YYNGEE. Trimming took 6 bases from V and 1 from J, leaving 13 bases between them. CDR3 sequence reads: CASTKSVTQETQYF. DNA of the CDR3: TGTGCCAGCACCAAAAGCGTAACCCAAGAGACCCAGTACTTC.

V is TRBV25-1 and J is TRBJ2-7; D is tentatively TRBD1 or TRBD2 (6 bases each). V was trimmed by 6 bases and J by 3 bases, leaving 15 bases between them. Germline-derived CDR1 and CDR2 are MGHDK and SYGVNS. There are 14 residues in the CDR3. The CDR3 DNA reads TGTGCCAGCAGGACTACGGGGGCAGACTACGAGCAGTACTTC. It yields the protein CASRTTGADYEQYF.

V is TRBV7-9 and J is TRBJ1-1; TRBD1 agrees at 8 bases. Germline-derived CDR1 and CDR2 are SEHNR and FQNEAQ (reference sequence). There are 12 residues in the CDR3. Trimming removed 1 base from V and 11 bases from J; junction bases left unmatched: 3. The CDR3 region has the DNA TGTGCCAGCAGCTTAGGGACAGGGATTGCTTTCTTT. It translates to CASSLGTGIAFF. The whole variable domain, remainder taken from reference TRBV7-9 and TRBJ1-1, is DTGVSQNPRHKITKRGQNVTFRCDPISEHNRLYWYRQTLGQGPEFLTYFQNEAQLEKSRLLSDRFSAERPKGSFSTLEIQRTEQGDSAMYLCASSLGTGIAFFGQGTRLTVV.

The chain employs TRBV27 and TRBJ2-5; D gene uncertain. The V and J ends lost 6 bases and 4 bases respectively, with 6 bases between them. Germline V gene data show CDR1 as MNHEY and CDR2 as SMNVEV (reference sequence). This CDR3 is 11 amino acids long. The CDR3 DNA is TGTGCCAGCAGGAACAGAGAGACCCAGTACTTC. Its translation is CASRNRETQYF.

The chain is built from TRBV6-5 and TRBJ1-2; possible D gene TRBD1, 6 bases. Germline CDR1 is MNHEY and CDR2 is SVGAGI. Trimming stripped 0 bases from V and 7 bases from J, with 15 bases between. The CDR3 contains 15 residues. CDR3 in DNA: TGTGCCAGCAGTTACTCGACGTTGGGGGGCTTTGGCTACACCTTC. The encoded protein is CASSYSTLGGFGYTF.

The rearrangement joins TRBV19 to TRBJ2-1; 10 positions agree with TRBD2. After removal of 7 bases from V and 4 bases from J, the junction contained 10 bases not matched to a gene. Germline lookup yields CDR1 LNHDA and CDR2 SQIVND (reference sequence). CDR3 size: 16 residues. The CDR3 DNA sequence: TGTGCCAGTAAACCTAGCGGGAGCGTCTTATACAATGAGCAGTTCTTC. Its translation is CASKPSGSVLYNEQFF.

The V call is TRBV15, the J call TRBJ1-4; 10 bases match TRBD1. J lost 7 bases, V lost 2 bases, and 10 bases had no gene match. The CDR3 runs 17 residues. CDR1 and CDR2 from the germline V gene are LNHNV and YYDKDF (reference sequence). This chain's CDR3 is CATSRSPGGQGSEKLFF. In DNA, the CDR3 is TGTGCCACCAGCAGATCCCCCGGGGGACAGGGGTCTGAAAAACTGTTTTTT. The full variable domain, rest sourced from reference TRBV15 and TRBJ1-4, is DAMVIQNPRYQVTQFGKPVTLSCSQTLNHNVMYWYQQKSSQAPKLLFHYYDKDFNNEADTPDNFQSRRPNTSFCFLDIRSPGLGDTAMYLCATSRSPGGQGSEKLFFGSGTQLSVL.

The V call is TRBV28, the J call TRBJ2-3; D uncertain. Germline V gene sequence: CDR1 MDHEN, CDR2 SYDVKM. Between the trimmed V and J ends, which lost 6 bases and 2 bases, there was a span of 15 bases. The CDR3 totals 15 residues. The CDR3 is CASRASGSYTDTQYF. CDR3 sequence (DNA): TGTGCCAGCAGGGCCTCCGGCAGCTACACAGATACGCAGTATTTT.

The V and J genes are TRBV7-3 and TRBJ2-7; TRBD2 matches at 9 bases. With 0 bases clipped from V and 5 bases from J, the junction kept 5 bases outside the gene matches. The germline V gene has CDR1 SGHTA and CDR2 FQGTGA. This CDR3 is built from 15 residues. In nucleotides, the CDR3 is TGTGCCAGCAGCTTAACGAGGCTAGCGGGGCACGAGCAGTACTTC. It specifies CASSLTRLAGHEQYF. Drawing the rest from reference TRBV7-3 and TRBJ2-7, the complete variable domain is GAGVSQTPSNKVTEKGKYVELRCDPISGHTALYWYRQSLGQGPEFLIYFQGTGAADDSGLPNDRFFAVRPEGSVSTLKIQRTERGDSAVYLCASSLTRLAGHEQYFGPGTRLTVT.

The sample holds one count of this clone. This chain connects TRBV7-6 to TRBJ2-5, with unresolved D. This CDR3 is 14 amino acids long. V shed 5 bases and J shed 5 bases, with 15 bases lying between them. Looked up from germline, CDR1 is SGHVS and CDR2 is FNYEAQ. The CDR3 region is CASSNDLGFETQYF. CDR3 DNA sequence: TGTGCCAGCAGCAACGATTTGGGTTTCGAGACCCAGTACTTC.

The V call is TRBV4-1, the J call TRBJ2-7; D perhaps matches TRBD2 (6 bases). V was shortened by 3 bases and J by 2 bases, with 17 bases between the two germline ends. CDR3 length equals 16 residues. Germline loops: CDR1 MGHRA, CDR2 YSYEKL. The CDR3 region is CASSQSLAETAYEQYF. The DNA for the CDR3 is TGCGCCAGCAGCCAGTCACTAGCAGAAACGGCCTACGAGCAGTACTTC.

The rearrangement joins TRBV19 to TRBJ2-7, with a tentative D call TRBD1 (5 bases). The germline V gene encodes CDR1 LNHDA and CDR2 SQIVND (reference sequence). This CDR3 region has 13 residues. V lost 6 bases, J lost 0 bases, and 9 bases lay in between. CDR3 residues: CASRPTASYEQYF. CDR3 nucleotide sequence: TGTGCCAGTAGACCGACAGCCTCCTACGAGCAGTACTTC.

This rearrangement joins TRBV2 to TRBJ1-4, with D tentatively TRBD1 (5 bases). V was trimmed by 4 bases and J by 8 bases, leaving 8 bases between them. Germline values: CDR1 SNHLY, CDR2 FYNNEI. This CDR3 spans 12 amino acids. CDR3 amino acids: CASSAWDEKLFF. The CDR3 nucleotides are TGTGCCAGCAGTGCTTGGGACGAAAAACTGTTTTTT.

This chain joins TRBV5-4 and TRBJ2-7, with 7 bases matching TRBD1. Germline lookup yields CDR1 SGHNT and CDR2 YYREEE (reference sequence). J lost 6 bases, V lost 2 bases, and 5 bases had no gene match. The CDR3 loop spans 13 amino acids. CDR3 in DNA: TGTGCCAGCAGCTTCCCGGACAGGCGCGAGCAGTACTTC. Translation: CASSFPDRREQYF.

The CDR3 DNA follows: TGTGCCAGCAGCGCCTCCGGGACATGGTCCCCCGAGCAGTACTTC. Protein: CASSASGTWSPEQYF. The genes are TRBV7-9 and TRBJ2-7; possible D gene TRBD1, 6 bases. The CDR3 is 15 residues long. V was clipped by 5 bases and J by 6 bases, with 20 bases between them. Germline-derived CDR1 and CDR2 are SEHNR and FQNEAQ (reference sequence). Based on the CDR3 plus reference TRBV7-9 and TRBJ2-7, the full variable domain is DTGVSQNPRHKITKRGQNVTFRCDPISEHNRLYWYRQTLGQGPEFLTYFQNEAQLEKSRLLSDRFSAERPKGSFSTLEIQRTEQGDSAMYLCASSASGTWSPEQYFGPGTRLTVT.